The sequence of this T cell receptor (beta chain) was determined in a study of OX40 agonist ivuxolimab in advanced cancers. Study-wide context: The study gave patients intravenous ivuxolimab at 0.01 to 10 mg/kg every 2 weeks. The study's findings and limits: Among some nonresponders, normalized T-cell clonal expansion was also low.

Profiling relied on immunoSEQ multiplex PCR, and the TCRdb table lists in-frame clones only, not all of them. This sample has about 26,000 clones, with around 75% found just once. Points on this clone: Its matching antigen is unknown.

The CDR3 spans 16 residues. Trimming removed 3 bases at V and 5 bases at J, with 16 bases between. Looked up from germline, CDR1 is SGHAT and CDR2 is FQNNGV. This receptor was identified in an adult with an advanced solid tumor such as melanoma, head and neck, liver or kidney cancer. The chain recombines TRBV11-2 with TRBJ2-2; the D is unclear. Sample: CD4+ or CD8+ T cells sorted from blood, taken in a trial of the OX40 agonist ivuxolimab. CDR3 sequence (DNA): TGTGCCAGCAGCTTCGGAAAGGCCCAAGGGACCGGGGAGCTGTTTTTT. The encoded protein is CASSFGKAQGTGELFF.